Following are 17 T cell receptor beta chains from one sample sequenced in a study of cytomegalovirus exposure and HLA in healthy donors. With 60 Vbeta and 13 Jbeta primers, the PCR was carried out. Sequencing used immunoSEQ multiplex PCR; TCRdb keeps in-frame clones, though not all of them. Among about 150,000 clones listed, over 60% were seen once. The source material was PBMCs. Every receptor here comes from a woman in her forties in good health and CMV-seronegative.

This clone occurred a few times. The rearrangement uses TRBV29-1 and TRBJ1-5, with D possibly being TRBD1 (5 bases). CDR3 length equals 13 residues. Trimming pared 6 bases from V and 4 bases from J, leaving 13 bases between. From germline, CDR1 is SQVTM and CDR2 ANQGSEA. The CDR3 loop is CSVRQGRNQPQHF. For the CDR3, the DNA is TGCAGCGTCCGGCAGGGCCGTAATCAGCCCCAGCATTTT.

The chain recombines TRBV5-1 with TRBJ2-6; 8 bases are a match to TRBD2. Germline CDR1 is SGHRS and CDR2 is YFSETQ. Germline trimming cut 4 bases from V and 0 bases from J; bases unmatched to any gene: 12. This CDR3 is built from 19 residues. In DNA, the CDR3 is TGCGCCAGCAGCGAGTCGCCACTAGCGGCGATCTCTGGGGCCAACGTCCTGACTTTC. The encoded protein is CASSESPLAAISGANVLTF.

J is TRBJ2-2 and V is TRBV2; TRBD1 matches at 7 bases. The trim removed 6 bases at V and 6 bases at J, leaving 7 bases unmatched. Germline V gene sequence: CDR1 SNHLY, CDR2 FYNNEI. CDR3 length equals 14 residues. The DNA of the CDR3 is TGTGCCAGCAGGCCCGAGACAGGGTCCGGGGAGCTGTTTTTT. Protein sequence: CASRPETGSGELFF.

This clone was seen only a few times. V gene TRBV2 combines with J gene TRBJ1-1; D uncertain. CDR3 length: 13 amino acids. Trimming took 8 bases from V and 0 from J, leaving 10 bases between them. Germline-derived CDR1 and CDR2 are SNHLY and FYNNEI. In DNA, the CDR3 is TGTGCCAGCGGAGCGGAGTTGAACACTGAAGCTTTCTTT. It codes for CASGAELNTEAFF.

V is TRBV2 and J is TRBJ2-1, with no clear D. CDR1 is SNHLY and CDR2 is FYNNEI in the germline V gene. The CDR3 contains 15 residues. Trimming shortened V by 0 bases and J by 6 bases, and 12 bases separated the two germline ends. CDR3 sequence: CASSEALPGANEQFF. The CDR3 DNA follows: TGTGCCAGCAGTGAAGCGCTTCCGGGTGCCAATGAGCAGTTCTTC.

This clone was seen only once. V is TRBV10-3 and J is TRBJ2-2; D might be TRBD2 (6 bases). Germline CDR1 reads ENHRY; CDR2 reads SYGVKD. The CDR3 consists of 16 residues. Trimming cost V 1 base and J 0 bases, with 9 bases left between them. The DNA for the CDR3 is TGTGCCATCAGTGAGTTGGCGGGGTCGAACACCGGGGAGCTGTTTTTT. Translating it yields CAISELAGSNTGELFF.

The V call is TRBV5-1, the J call TRBJ1-2, with 8 bases matching TRBD1. With V trimmed by 4 bases and J by 7 bases, 6 bases remained unmatched. The CDR3 spans 13 residues. Per germline, CDR1 SGHRS and CDR2 YFSETQ. DNA for the CDR3: TGCGCCAGCAGCCTGGACAGGGATCGTGGCTACACCTTC. It specifies CASSLDRDRGYTF.

J is TRBJ1-1 and V is TRBV6-6; D remains unclear. V lost 3 bases and J lost 0, with 8 bases in between. In germline, CDR1 is MNHNY, CDR2 SVGAGI (reference sequence). This CDR3 comprises 14 residues. The CDR3 spells CASSYRHMNTEAFF. CDR3 DNA: TGTGCCAGCAGTTATAGACATATGAACACTGAAGCTTTCTTT.

This rearrangement joins TRBV2 to TRBJ2-3; 11 positions match TRBD2. Germline CDR1 is SNHLY and CDR2 is FYNNEI. This CDR3 region has 15 residues. After removal of 5 bases from V and 0 bases from J, the junction contained 1 base not matched to a gene. CDR3 residues: CASSRLAGSTDTQYF. The CDR3 DNA reads TGTGCCAGCAGTAGACTAGCGGGGAGCACAGATACGCAGTATTTT.

The V gene is TRBV5-4, the J gene TRBJ1-5; 9 bases align to TRBD1. After removal of 3 bases from V and 7 bases from J, the junction contained 5 bases not matched to a gene. The CDR3 covers 14 residues. Germline V gives CDR1 SGHNT, CDR2 YYREEE (reference sequence). The CDR3 DNA sequence: TGTGCCAGCAGCTCACAGGGGGCTCGGCAGCCCCAGCATTTT. Translation: CASSSQGARQPQHF.

The chain joins TRBV2 to TRBJ1-1; no clear D gene. The germline CDR1 and CDR2 sequences are SNHLY and FYNNEI. The CDR3 has 17 amino acids. V was cut by 7 bases and J by 1 base, with 22 bases left in between. This CDR3 reads CASTSSGDSMRNTEAFF. CDR3 bases: TGTGCCAGCACGTCATCGGGTGACTCGATGAGGAACACTGAAGCTTTCTTT.

The chain has TRBV4-2 and TRBJ2-3; 9 bases are a match to TRBD2. CDR1 and CDR2 (germline): LGHNA, YNFKEQ. The CDR3 has 16 residues. With 4 bases clipped from V and 6 bases from J, the junction kept 11 bases outside the gene matches. The CDR3 nucleotides read TGTGCCAGCAGCCCCCGGGTAGCGGGAGATGGGGATACGCAGTATTTT. This gives the protein CASSPRVAGDGDTQYF.

The chain combines TRBV4-1 with TRBJ2-7; 10 bases match TRBD2. The germline CDR1 and CDR2 sequences are MGHRA and YSYEKL. Germline trimming cut 0 bases from V and 3 bases from J; bases unmatched to any gene: 8. This CDR3 has 17 residues. In nucleotides, the CDR3 is TGCGCCAGCAGCCAAGAGGGCCTAGCGGGAGTAAGCTACGAGCAGTACTTC. Encoded protein: CASSQEGLAGVSYEQYF.

V usage is TRBV28 and J usage is TRBJ2-1; 10 bases are a match to TRBD1. CDR3 length: 16 amino acids. Germline CDR1 and CDR2: MDHEN and SYDVKM. The junction had 11 bases not matched to a gene; V was cut back by 6 bases and J by 6 bases. CDR3 region: CASSPTRDRGANEQFF. The CDR3 nucleotides are TGTGCCAGCAGCCCGACCCGGGACAGGGGAGCCAATGAGCAGTTCTTC.

The chain uses TRBV5-1 and TRBJ2-3; D call uncertain. This CDR3 spans 13 amino acids. Germline-derived CDR1 and CDR2 are SGHRS and YFSETQ. V gave up 4 bases and J gave up 3 bases, with 9 bases separating them. The CDR3 nucleotides are TGCGCCAGCAGCACTCCTCCAACAGATACGCAGTATTTT. It codes for CASSTPPTDTQYF.

This clone was counted a single time. V gene TRBV5-1 combines with J gene TRBJ1-1, with 8 bases aligning to TRBD1. The length of the CDR3 is 14 residues. Germline V gene lookup returns CDR1 SGHRS and CDR2 YFSETQ. V lost 5 bases and J lost 5; bases outside the gene matches: 8. The CDR3 DNA reads as TGCGCCAGCAGATTAACCCAGGGGGCTACTGAAGCTTTCTTT. Amino acid sequence: CASRLTQGATEAFF.

This clone was seen only a few times. Other nucleotide sequences from this sample produce the same CDR3. The rearrangement joins TRBV10-3 to TRBJ1-5, with no clear D. Deletions cut 1 base from V and 7 bases from J, with 5 bases between. Germline V gives CDR1 ENHRY, CDR2 SYGVKD. The CDR3 contains 12 residues. This CDR3 is CAISELAQPQHF. DNA of the CDR3: TGTGCCATCAGTGAGTTGGCACAGCCCCAGCATTTT.